These 9 T cell receptor beta chains were sequenced from one sample in a study of identical twins. TCRdb re-analysed the 5' RACE reads in MiXCR, keeping a single row per CDR3 protein. The data show hundreds of thousands of distinct CDR3 sequences, around 6.1% seen once. The sample consisted of naive T cells sorted from blood. These receptors were collected from a man between 18 and 35 years old in good health.

CDR3 sequence: CATESWRSGNTIYF. The CDR3 DNA reads TGTGCCACAGAATCGTGGCGCTCTGGAAACACCATATATTTT. This chain joins TRBV19 and TRBJ1-3, with D uncertain. The CDR3 is made up of 14 amino acids. The V gene's germline CDR1 is LNHDA and CDR2 SQIVND (reference sequence). V lost 10 bases to trimming and J lost 0 bases, with 13 bases between them.

This chain joins TRBV5-6 and TRBJ1-3; unclear D gene. Germline V lookup: CDR1 SGHDT, CDR2 YYEEEE. V was pared by 5 bases and J by 8 bases, with 14 bases between. The CDR3 extends over 13 amino acids. The chain's CDR3 is CASSRRWSHTIYF. CDR3 nucleotide sequence: TGTGCCAGCAGTCGCCGATGGTCCCACACCATATATTTT.

This clonotype was detected a few times. In DNA, the CDR3 is TGTGCCAGCAGCCAACTTCCCGGGACAGTCAATGAAAAACTGTTTTTT. Protein product: CASSQLPGTVNEKLFF. The chain uses TRBV7-9 and TRBJ1-4; 7 positions match TRBD1. This CDR3 is 16 amino acids long. CDR1 and CDR2 from the germline V gene are SEHNR and FQNEAQ (reference sequence). V gave up 5 bases and J gave up 5 bases; unmatched junction bases: 11.

A few counts support this clonotype. Here the CDR3 reads CASSQVQGLGYGYTF. The DNA of the CDR3 is TGTGCCAGCAGCCAAGTACAGGGATTAGGCTATGGCTACACCTTC. The V call is TRBV14, the J call TRBJ1-2; D is possibly TRBD1 (6 bases). The CDR3 has 15 amino acids. V was pared by 1 base and J by 4 bases, with 13 bases between. Per germline, CDR1 SGHDN and CDR2 FVKESK.

This clonotype was detected only a few times. The chain carries TRBV27 and TRBJ2-1, with TRBD1 identical over 12 bases. From germline, CDR1 is MNHEY and CDR2 SMNVEV (reference sequence). CDR3 length: 19 residues. Trimming at V came to 0 bases and at J to 7 bases, leaving 13 bases not matched to a gene. The CDR3 nucleotides read TGTGCCAGCAGTTTATCTGGGACAGGGGGCGCAGTAGTGTGGAATGAGCAGTTCTTC. Amino acid sequence: CASSLSGTGGAVVWNEQFF.

The sample holds many counts of this clonotype. The CDR3 here is CASSLARKTTEHNEQFF. CDR3 DNA sequence: TGCGCCAGCAGCTTGGCCCGCAAGACGACCGAACACAATGAGCAGTTCTTC. The V call is TRBV5-1, the J call TRBJ2-1; D call uncertain. The V end was cut by 0 bases, the J end by 5 bases, with 18 bases between. The CDR3 extends over 17 amino acids. Germline V gene lookup returns CDR1 SGHRS and CDR2 YFSETQ.

This clonotype has a count of ten or more. In DNA form, the CDR3 reads TGTGCCACCAGGACAGAAGGGGCCACTGAAGCTTTCTTT. This translates into CATRTEGATEAFF. The chain combines TRBV10-3 with TRBJ1-1, with D perhaps matching TRBD1 (6 bases). V dropped 10 bases and J dropped 4 bases, with 16 bases sitting between them. The germline V gene encodes CDR1 ENHRY and CDR2 SYGVKD. The CDR3 runs 13 residues.

This clonotype was observed a few times. This sequence joins TRBV2 and TRBJ2-3; the D is unclear. Germline V CDR1 and CDR2: SNHLY, FYNNEI. The V end was cut by 0 bases, the J end by 0 bases, with 16 bases between. CDR3 size: 18 residues. CDR3: CASSEALGGPISTDTQYF. CDR3 coding DNA: TGTGCCAGCAGTGAAGCGCTTGGCGGCCCGATCAGCACAGATACGCAGTATTTT.

The genes are TRBV4-2 and TRBJ1-3, with 9 bases aligning to TRBD1. There are 21 residues in the CDR3. Germline trimming cut 0 bases from V and 1 base from J; bases unmatched to any gene: 16. Germline CDR1 is LGHNA and CDR2 is YNFKEQ. DNA for the CDR3: TGTGCCAGCAGCCAAGAATGGGGCGGGACAGGGAGAATTGGGTCTGGAAACACCATATATTTT. This sequence encodes CASSQEWGGTGRIGSGNTIYF.